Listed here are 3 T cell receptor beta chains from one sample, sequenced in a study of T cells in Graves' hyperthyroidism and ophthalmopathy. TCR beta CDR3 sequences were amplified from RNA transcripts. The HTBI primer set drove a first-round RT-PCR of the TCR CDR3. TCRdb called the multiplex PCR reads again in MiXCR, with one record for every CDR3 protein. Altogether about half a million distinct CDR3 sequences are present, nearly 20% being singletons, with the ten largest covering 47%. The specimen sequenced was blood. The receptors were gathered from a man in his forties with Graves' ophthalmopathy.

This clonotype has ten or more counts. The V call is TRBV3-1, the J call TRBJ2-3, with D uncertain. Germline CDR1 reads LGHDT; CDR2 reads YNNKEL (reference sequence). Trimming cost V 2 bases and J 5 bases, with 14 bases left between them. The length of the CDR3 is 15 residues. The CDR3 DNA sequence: TGTGCCAGCAGCCAAAGCCTAACGCTCAGAGATACGCAGTATTTT. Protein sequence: CASSQSLTLRDTQYF.

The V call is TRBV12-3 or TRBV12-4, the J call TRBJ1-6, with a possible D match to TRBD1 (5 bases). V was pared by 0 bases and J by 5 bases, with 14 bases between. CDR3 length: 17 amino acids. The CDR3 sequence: CASSLARGAPNNSPLHF. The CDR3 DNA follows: TGTGCCAGCAGTTTAGCGCGCGGGGCACCAAATAATTCACCCCTCCACTTT.

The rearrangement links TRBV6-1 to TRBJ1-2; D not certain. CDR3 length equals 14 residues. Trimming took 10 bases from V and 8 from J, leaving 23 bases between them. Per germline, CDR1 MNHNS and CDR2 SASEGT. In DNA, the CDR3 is TGTGCCACCTCAGTGGGGAGCGCGATAAGGGGCTACACCTTC. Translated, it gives CATSVGSAIRGYTF.